Reported below is one TCR beta chain. Its recognized antigen is unknown. Per-nucleotide qualities are absent, and no much larger clonotype sits a single base away. The source of the sample is a study of blood T cells in healthy people across ages (dated by TCRdb to between 2014 and 2017). In the study overall: Template switching captured roughly one uniquely barcoded TCR beta cDNA molecule per two T cells in model experiments. The study measured age-related changes in TCR beta repertoire diversity using deep sequencing normalized with unique cDNA molecular identifiers. Donors were grouped into four age groups: young (average roughly 17 years), middle-aged (roughly 40), aged (around 60) and long-lived (about 82). To avoid experimental bias, donors of different ages were distributed randomly across sequencing lanes. Using the same blood draw, the study looked at two additional independent replicas of 1 million unique cDNA reads for two donors, one aged 18 to 30 and the other aged 80 or older.

The library was built by means of 5' RACE. Sequencing was performed on an Illumina HiSeq 2500. A second PCR of about 6 to 12 cycles was performed with a sample-barcoded 5' primer and a J-beta primer mix. A template-switch 5' adaptor carrying 12 random nucleotides introduced a unique molecular identifier onto each TCR beta cDNA molecule. Each sample yielded at least 2.5 million CDR3-containing paired-end reads. The Mint cDNA synthesis kit, primed by a TRBC-specific oligonucleotide, was used to synthesize first-strand cDNA from all RNA. Following uracil-DNA glycosylase treatment, all cDNA underwent a first 18-cycle PCR with the universal primers M1SS and BC2_uni_R. As for the original processing: Each sample was normalized by randomly selecting 1 million high-quality reads, each carrying a distinct molecular identifier. Reads sharing molecular identifiers were discarded rather than binned into consensus sequences. MiTCR, run with a Q25 quality threshold and the strictest error-elimination algorithm, handled CDR3 identification, clonotype clustering and error correction. Lower-bound total TCR beta diversity was estimated with a nonparametric unseen species model using Euler transformation. The raw public data were reprocessed by TCRdb itself: fastp quality trimming at Q25, MiXCR clonotype calling, in-frame beta chains only. Records with the same CDR3 protein are collapsed into one entry carrying the most frequent genes and DNA. TCRdb assigned the V and J calls; the authors' analysis was not used. The sample table contains hundreds of thousands of distinct CDR3 sequences; only one count was recorded for 20% to 25% of them. The ten largest make up under 4% of the sample.

Systemically healthy Caucasian individuals from Russia, some 40 in total and aged about 6 to 100 years, were included as donors. Each donor gave ten milliliters of peripheral blood, collected into EDTA-treated Vacutainer tubes. Ficoll-Paque density-gradient centrifugation was used to isolate PBMCs, with at least 6 million per sample. Trizol reagent was used to extract total RNA from the PBMCs, yielding at least 6 micrograms per sample. The percentages of naive CD45RAhigh/CD27high T cells were determined by flow cytometry on a PBMC aliquot from every donor. Overall study outcomes, separate from this receptor: The long-lived group showed more naive CD4+ T cells, fewer expanded clones and increased TCR diversity than the aged group, suggesting age selection. Estimates of total diversity based on one million sequenced T cells were regarded as lower bounds and as underestimates. Observed TCR beta diversity per million T cells fell roughly linearly with age, and a significant reduction was already apparent by age roughly 40. Because profiling used bulk unsorted PBMCs, naive and antigen-experienced compartments could not be compared conclusively. A strong correlation was found between observed TCR beta diversity and the percentage of naive T cells measured by flow cytometry. Donor CMV infection status was unknown, potentially confounding age-related changes in expanded clonotypes.

V is pruned by 0 bases and J by 8 bases, leaving 3 bases of the junction without a gene match. The CDR3 goes from the cysteine to the phenylalanine over 14 residues. Here the CDR3 DNA is all that survives: 42 bases in frame from base 1. CDR1 and CDR2 were assigned from the germline V gene (reference sequence) as DFQATT and SNEGSKA. The source material was blood. Rearrangement joined TRBV20-1 to TRBJ2-6, and TRBD1 aligns with 8 junction nucleotides. This clonotype was sampled from a man between 65 and 85 years old in good health. The DNA reads TGCAGTGCTAGAGAAACAGGGGGGACCAACGTCCTGACTTTC. Its product reads: CSARETGGTNVLTF.